This T cell receptor beta chain stems from a study of T cell repertoires in cytomegalovirus infection. Study at large: Both a matching HLA type and CMV infection were indicated by public TCR beta signatures.

A single record per CDR3 protein comes from TCRdb applying MiXCR to the reads. Of about 350,000 distinct CDR3 sequences listed, just under 35% are singletons. General study findings and limits: Based on cumulative public TCR beta family frequency, carriers of CMV plus the relevant HLA were identified.

This clonotype turned up a few times. Its target is not known. The CDR3 is 16 amino acids. V lost 6 bases and J lost 5; bases outside the gene matches: 10. Per the germline V gene, CDR1 is LNHDA and CDR2 is SQIVND (reference sequence). The sequences come from cultured PBMCs, collected from culture after CMV antigen stimulation. This chain connects TRBV19 to TRBJ2-5; 12 bases fit TRBD2. The clonotype comes from a human donor in good health (CMV status not recorded). Some clones in this sample may be carry-over from other donors' samples. The CDR3 bases are TGTGCCAGTAGCCGGACTAGCGGGGCCCTCCTGGAGACCCAGTACTTC. Its translation is CASSRTSGALLETQYF.